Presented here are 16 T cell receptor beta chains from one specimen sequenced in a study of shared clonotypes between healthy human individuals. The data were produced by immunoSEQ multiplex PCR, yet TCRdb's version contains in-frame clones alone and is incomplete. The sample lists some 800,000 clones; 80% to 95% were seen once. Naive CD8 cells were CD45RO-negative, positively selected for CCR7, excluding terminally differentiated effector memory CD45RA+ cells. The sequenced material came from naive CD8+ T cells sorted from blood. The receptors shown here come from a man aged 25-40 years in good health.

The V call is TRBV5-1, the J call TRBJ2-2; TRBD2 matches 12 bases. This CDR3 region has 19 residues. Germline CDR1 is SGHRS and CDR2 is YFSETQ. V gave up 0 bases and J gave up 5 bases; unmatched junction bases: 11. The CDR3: CASSLVGLAGGPGTGELFF. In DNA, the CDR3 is TGCGCCAGCAGCTTGGTAGGCCTAGCGGGAGGGCCTGGAACCGGGGAGCTGTTTTTT.

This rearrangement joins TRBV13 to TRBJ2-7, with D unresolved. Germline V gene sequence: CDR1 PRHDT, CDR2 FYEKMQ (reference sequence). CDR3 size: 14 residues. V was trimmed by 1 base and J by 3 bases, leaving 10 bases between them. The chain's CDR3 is CASSLDKGFYEQYF. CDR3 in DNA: TGTGCCAGCAGCTTAGACAAGGGCTTCTACGAGCAGTACTTC.

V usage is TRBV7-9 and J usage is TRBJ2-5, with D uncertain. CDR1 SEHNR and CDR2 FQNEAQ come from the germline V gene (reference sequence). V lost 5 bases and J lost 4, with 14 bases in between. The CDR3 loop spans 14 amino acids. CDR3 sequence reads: CASSTEAPPETQYF. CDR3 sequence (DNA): TGTGCCAGCAGCACGGAAGCACCCCCAGAGACCCAGTACTTC.

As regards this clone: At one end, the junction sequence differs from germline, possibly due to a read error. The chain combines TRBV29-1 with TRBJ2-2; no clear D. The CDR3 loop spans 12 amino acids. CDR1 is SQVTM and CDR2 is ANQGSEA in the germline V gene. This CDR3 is CSAETPTGELFF. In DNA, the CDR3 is TGCAGCGCTGAAACACCCACCGGGGAGCTGTTTTTT.

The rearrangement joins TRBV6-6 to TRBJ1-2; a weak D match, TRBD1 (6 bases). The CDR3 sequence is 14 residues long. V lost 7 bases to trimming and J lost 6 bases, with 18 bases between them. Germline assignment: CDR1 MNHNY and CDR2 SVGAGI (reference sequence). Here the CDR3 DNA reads TGTGCCAGCACCGAAACGCAGGGGTACCATGGCTACACCTTC. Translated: CASTETQGYHGYTF.

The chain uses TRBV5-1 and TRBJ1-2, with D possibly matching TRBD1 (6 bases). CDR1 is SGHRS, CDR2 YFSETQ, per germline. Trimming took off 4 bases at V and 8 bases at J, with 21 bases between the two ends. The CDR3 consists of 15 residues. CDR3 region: CASSLGLGTQRGYTF. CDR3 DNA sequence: TGCGCCAGCAGCCTCGGACTCGGGACACAAAGGGGCTACACCTTC.

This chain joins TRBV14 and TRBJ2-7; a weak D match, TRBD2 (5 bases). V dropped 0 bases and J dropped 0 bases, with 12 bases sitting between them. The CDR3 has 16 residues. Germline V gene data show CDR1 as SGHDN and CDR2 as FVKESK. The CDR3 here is CASSQDGGLSSYEQYF. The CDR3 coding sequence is TGTGCCAGCAGCCAAGATGGTGGACTGAGCTCCTACGAGCAGTACTTC.

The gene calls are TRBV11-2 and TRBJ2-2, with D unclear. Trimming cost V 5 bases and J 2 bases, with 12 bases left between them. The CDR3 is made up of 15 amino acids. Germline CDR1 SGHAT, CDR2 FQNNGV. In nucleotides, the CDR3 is TGTGCCAGCAGCGGCGAACAGTTTAACACCGGGGAGCTGTTTTTT. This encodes CASSGEQFNTGELFF. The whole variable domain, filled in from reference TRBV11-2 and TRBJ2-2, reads EAGVAQSPRYKIIEKRQSVAFWCNPISGHATLYWYQQILGQGPKLLIQFQNNGVVDDSQLPKDRFSAERLKGVDSTLKIQPAKLEDSAVYLCASSGEQFNTGELFFGEGSRLTVL.

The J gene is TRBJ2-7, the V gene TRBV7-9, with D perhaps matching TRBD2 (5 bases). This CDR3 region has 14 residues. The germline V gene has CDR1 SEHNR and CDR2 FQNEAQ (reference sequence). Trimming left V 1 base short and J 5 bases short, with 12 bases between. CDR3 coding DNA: TGTGCCAGCAGCTTAGTACGGGATCCCCACGAGCAGTACTTC. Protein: CASSLVRDPHEQYF. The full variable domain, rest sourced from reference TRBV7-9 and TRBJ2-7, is DTGVSQNPRHKITKRGQNVTFRCDPISEHNRLYWYRQTLGQGPEFLTYFQNEAQLEKSRLLSDRFSAERPKGSFSTLEIQRTEQGDSAMYLCASSLVRDPHEQYFGPGTRLTVT.

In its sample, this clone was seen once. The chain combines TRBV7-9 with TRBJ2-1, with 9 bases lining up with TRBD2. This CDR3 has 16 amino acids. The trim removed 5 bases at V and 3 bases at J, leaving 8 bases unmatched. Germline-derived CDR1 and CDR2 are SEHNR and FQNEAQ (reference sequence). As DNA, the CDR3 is TGTGCCAGCAGCCCGCGGGAGGGCCCTCTCTACAATGAGCAGTTCTTC. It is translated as CASSPREGPLYNEQFF.

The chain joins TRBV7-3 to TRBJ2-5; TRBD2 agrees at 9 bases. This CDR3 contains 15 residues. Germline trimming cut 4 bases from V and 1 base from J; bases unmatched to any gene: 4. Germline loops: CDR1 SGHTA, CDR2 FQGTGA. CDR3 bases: TGTGCCAGCAGCTCGGCTAGCGGGGCCCAAGAGACCCAGTACTTC. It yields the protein CASSSASGAQETQYF.

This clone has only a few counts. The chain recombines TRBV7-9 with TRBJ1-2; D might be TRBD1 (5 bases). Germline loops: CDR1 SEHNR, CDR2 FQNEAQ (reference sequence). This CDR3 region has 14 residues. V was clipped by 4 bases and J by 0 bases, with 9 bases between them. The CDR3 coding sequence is TGTGCCAGCAGCTCAGGGTTAGCTAACTATGGCTACACCTTC. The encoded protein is CASSSGLANYGYTF.

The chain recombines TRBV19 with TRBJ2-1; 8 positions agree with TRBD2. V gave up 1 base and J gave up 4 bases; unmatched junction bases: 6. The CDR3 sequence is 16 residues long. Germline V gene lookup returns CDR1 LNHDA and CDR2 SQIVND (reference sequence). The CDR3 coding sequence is TGTGCCAGTAGTATAGGCGGGGGGCGTAGTTACAATGAGCAGTTCTTC. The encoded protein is CASSIGGGRSYNEQFF.

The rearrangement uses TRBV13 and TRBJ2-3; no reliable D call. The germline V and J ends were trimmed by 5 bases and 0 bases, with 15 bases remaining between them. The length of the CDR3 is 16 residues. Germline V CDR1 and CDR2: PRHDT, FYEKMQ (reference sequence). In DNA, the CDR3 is TGTGCCAGCAGCGAAACTACGTCACCTAGCACAGATACGCAGTATTTT. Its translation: CASSETTSPSTDTQYF.

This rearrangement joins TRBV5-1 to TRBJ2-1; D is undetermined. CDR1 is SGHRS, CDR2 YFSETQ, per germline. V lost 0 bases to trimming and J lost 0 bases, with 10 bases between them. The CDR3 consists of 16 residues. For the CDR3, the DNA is TGCGCCAGCAGCTTGGCCGTTTGGGACTCCTACAATGAGCAGTTCTTC. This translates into CASSLAVWDSYNEQFF.

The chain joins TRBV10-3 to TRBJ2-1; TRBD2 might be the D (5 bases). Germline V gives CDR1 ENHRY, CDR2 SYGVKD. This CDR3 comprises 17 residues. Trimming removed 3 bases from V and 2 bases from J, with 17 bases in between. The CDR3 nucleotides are TGTGCCATCAGTGATGGTATAGGGAGCACCCCCTACAATGAGCAGTTCTTC. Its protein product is CAISDGIGSTPYNEQFF.